Reported below is one TCR beta chain. Its matching antigen is unknown. This specimen comes from a study of cytomegalovirus exposure and HLA in healthy donors. General study findings and limits: Researchers counted roughly 150 TCR beta chains as cytomegalovirus-associated. Within the 120 validation repertoires, first-cohort TCR clusters tended to co-occur, according to a later analysis. High specificity and sensitivity for cytomegalovirus status were reported for the classifier.

V trimming: 1 base; J trimming: 4 bases; junction bases outside the gene matches: 1. The CDR3 has 14 amino acids. Germline CDR1 SEHNR, CDR2 FQNEAQ (reference sequence). Libraries were prepared by immunoSEQ multiplex PCR; TCRdb keeps only in-frame clonotypes and omits some of them. The sample holds 300,000 or so clones, approximately 85% seen once. It was the approximately 130-subject validation cohort, separate from the approximately 700-subject first cohort, to which the donors belonged. The sequenced material came from PBMCs. The source of this sequence is a man in his thirties or forties in good health and CMV-seronegative. The V and J genes are TRBV7-9 and TRBJ2-3; 8 bases fit TRBD2. The CDR3 sequence: CASSLGGGSDTQYF. As DNA, the CDR3 is TGTGCCAGCAGCTTAGGCGGGGGGTCAGATACGCAGTATTTT. The full variable domain, rest sourced from reference TRBV7-9 and TRBJ2-3, is DTGVSQNPRHKITKRGQNVTFRCDPISEHNRLYWYRQTLGQGPEFLTYFQNEAQLEKSRLLSDRFSAERPKGSFSTLEIQRTEQGDSAMYLCASSLGGGSDTQYFGPGTRLTVL.